The 3 T cell receptor beta chains reported below all come from one sample, sequenced in a study of CD8 T cells in Susac syndrome. RNA in amounts of roughly 0.5 to 1 ug was reverse transcribed with random hexamers. TCRdb called the immunoSEQ multiplex PCR reads again in MiXCR, with one record for every CDR3 protein. The table includes 350,000 to 550,000 distinct CDR3 sequences, roughly 85% detected once. Sequencing used CD8+ T cells from PBMCs. These receptors were collected from a human donor with multiple sclerosis.

V and J are TRBV27 and TRBJ1-4; 9 positions agree with TRBD1. The CDR3 covers 16 residues. V lost 0 bases and J lost 4; bases outside the gene matches: 3. Looked up from germline, CDR1 is MNHEY and CDR2 is SMNVEV (reference sequence). Here the CDR3 reads CASSLSGQGNNEKLFF. The CDR3 bases are TGTGCCAGCAGTTTATCTGGACAGGGGAATAATGAAAAACTGTTTTTT.

This rearrangement joins TRBV10-2 to TRBJ2-1; no definite D call. V shed 5 bases and J shed 0 bases, with 8 bases lying between them. Germline V CDR1 and CDR2: WSHSY, SAAADI. The CDR3 is 14 residues long. The CDR3 region is CASSPYSSYNEQFF. The CDR3 DNA reads TGCGCCAGCAGTCCCTACTCCTCCTACAATGAGCAGTTCTTC.

In its sample, this clonotype was seen once. The J gene is TRBJ1-1, the V gene TRBV7-2; D gene uncertain. The CDR3 runs to 13 residues. CDR1 is SGHTA, CDR2 FQGNSA, per germline. The germline V and J ends were trimmed by 1 base and 4 bases, with 7 bases remaining between them. CDR3 nucleotides: TGTGCCAGCAGCTTAGGCTGGGTCACTGAAGCTTTCTTT. It specifies CASSLGWVTEAFF.